This record looks at one T cell receptor (beta chain) sequence and its context. The antigen it recognizes is unknown. The sample holds no much larger clone one base away, and base qualities are not on file. This record comes from a study of blood T cell repertoires in COVID-19 (dated by TCRdb to 2018 to 2021). Study-level background: The collaborator samples originated in the United States, Italy and Spain and spanned the acute and convalescent phases of COVID-19. The prospective study material was composed of cDNA or gDNA derived from T cells, B-cell-depleted T cells, or PBMCs. Deeply sampled blood TCRbeta repertoires from subjects exposed to, actively infected with, or recovered from COVID-19 were included in the dataset. A freely available public database, intended as a resource for researchers studying the immune response to SARS-CoV-2, is where the repertoires were released. Samples came from the ongoing ImmuneRACE study (first 160 participants) plus 1,254 subjects from 6 global collaborators. The sample metadata nearly always contained a de-identified subject ID, COVID-19 status, age in years and sex. Where available, HLA class I and class II types were obtained from metadata supplied by the sample provider rather than from assay-based typing.

TCRbeta CDR3 regions were amplified from genomic DNA by means of the immunoSEQ Assay, a bias-controlled multiplex PCR. The authors' pipeline ran thus. The number of nucleated cells in each sample was estimated by amplification of reference gene primers within the assay. To quantify the absolute abundance of each unique TCRbeta CDR3 rearrangement, sequence reads were collapsed and filtered. For each sample, productive Simpson clonality was calculated as the square root of Simpson's diversity index over productive rearrangements. This immuneACCESS table, as held by TCRdb, lists in-frame sequences with V and J called but not all clones. Of the missing ones, under half trace to an unresolved V gene in checked studies; the others have no known cause. V, J and clone size are those of that table, while D and trimming were read from the DNA. The sample table lists 150,000 to 160,000 clones, nearly 80% of them with a count of one. The top ten clones comprise under 2% of the sample.

Results the study describes overall, beyond this receptor: The amount of clinical and demographic metadata varied by source and participant and was provided uncurated.

The germline V gene (reference sequence) sets CDR1 to LGHDT and CDR2 to YNNKEL. The CDR3 has 14 amino acids, counting the end cysteine and phenylalanine. Only CDR3 DNA remains: 42 bases, in frame from the first base. V and J are trimmed by 5 bases and 6 bases, and the gene matches miss 7 bases of the junction. Whole blood was collected in K2EDTA tubes by collaborating institutions according to the institutions' own protocols. For TCRbeta analysis, collaborator samples were shipped as frozen whole blood, as isolated PBMCs, or as DNA extracted from either sample type. The V gene is TRBV3-1 (or the pseudogene TRBV3-2) and the J gene is TRBJ2-1; the junction holds 7 bases that match TRBD2. This sequence originates from an elderly man with acute or convalescent COVID-19. The sequencing input was peripheral blood. The nucleotides are TGTGCCAGCAGCTTCCTGGGAGGGGTCAATGAGCAGTTCTTC. The translation is CASSFLGGVNEQFF.